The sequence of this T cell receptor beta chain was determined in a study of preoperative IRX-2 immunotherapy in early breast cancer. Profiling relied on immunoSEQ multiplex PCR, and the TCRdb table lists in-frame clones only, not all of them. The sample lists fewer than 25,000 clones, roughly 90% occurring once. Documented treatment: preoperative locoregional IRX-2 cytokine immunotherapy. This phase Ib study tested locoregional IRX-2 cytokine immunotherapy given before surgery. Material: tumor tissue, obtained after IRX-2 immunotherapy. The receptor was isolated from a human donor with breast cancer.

The CDR3 reads CASLSSLSGNTIYF. In DNA form, the CDR3 reads TGTGCCAGCCTATCGAGTCTCTCTGGAAACACCATATATTTT. The V gene is TRBV6-6, the J gene TRBJ1-3; D uncertain. CDR3 length equals 14 residues. V gave up 8 bases and J gave up 0 bases, with 11 bases separating them. Germline CDR1 is MNHNY and CDR2 is SVGAGI (reference sequence).